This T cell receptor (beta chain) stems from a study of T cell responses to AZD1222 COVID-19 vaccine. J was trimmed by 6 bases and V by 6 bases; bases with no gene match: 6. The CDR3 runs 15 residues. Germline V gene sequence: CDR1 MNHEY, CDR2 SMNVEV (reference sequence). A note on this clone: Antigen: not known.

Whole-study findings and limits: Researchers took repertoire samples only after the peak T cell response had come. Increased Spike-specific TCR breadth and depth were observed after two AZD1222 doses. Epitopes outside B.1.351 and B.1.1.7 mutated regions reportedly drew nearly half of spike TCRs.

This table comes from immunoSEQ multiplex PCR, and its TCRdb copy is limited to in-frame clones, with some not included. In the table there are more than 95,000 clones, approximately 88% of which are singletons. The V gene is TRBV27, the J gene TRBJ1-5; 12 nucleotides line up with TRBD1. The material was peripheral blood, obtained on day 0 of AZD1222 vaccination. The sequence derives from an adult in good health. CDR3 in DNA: TGTGCCAGCAGCCCCGGGACAGGGGGCACTCAGCCCCAGCATTTT. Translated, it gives CASSPGTGGTQPQHF.